This T cell receptor (beta chain) was sequenced for a study of T-cell reconstitution after alpha-beta-depleted transplantation in children. This clonotype appeared many times. What it binds is not known. Study findings and constraints: Surviving recipient T cells and thymic progenitors accounted for the high day-60 TCRbeta diversity observed in some patients. It was reported that alpha-beta T cells came from several hundred expanded graft clones (about two months after transplant). A year had passed since transplant, and T-cell counts and diversity by then came mostly from newly produced T cells.

Unique molecular identifiers were incorporated when the TCRbeta library was constructed. TCRdb used MiXCR to reprocess the PCR reads, holding one entry per CDR3 protein. Among around 110,000 distinct CDR3 sequences listed, about 9.3% were seen once. CDR3 length: 15 residues. Germline CDR1 and CDR2: SNHLY and FYNNEI. V lost 4 bases and J lost 5; bases outside the gene matches: 9. The sample here was PBMCs, taken before TCRalphabeta/CD19-depleted stem cell transplant. This rearrangement joins TRBV2 to TRBJ2-5, with 8 bases that match TRBD2. This receptor was obtained from a boy aged 2-15 years with acute lymphoblastic leukemia, due to receive a stem cell transplant. CDR3 protein: CASSVIAGPAETQYF. In nucleotides, the CDR3 is TGTGCCAGCAGTGTAATAGCGGGACCGGCGGAGACCCAGTACTTC.